Listed below are T cell receptor beta chains from one sample, sequenced in a study of T cells in Graves' hyperthyroidism and ophthalmopathy. Each CDR3 protein gets one entry after TCRdb re-called the multiplex PCR reads with MiXCR. The sample gives around 600,000 distinct CDR3 sequences, roughly 15% of which show up once; around 12% is in the top ten. Sample: blood. These TCRs come from a woman aged 50 to 60 with Graves' ophthalmopathy. The conserved cysteine and the conserved F or W are not part of the CDR3 here.

CDR3 length	V gene	J gene	CDR3 protein
12	TRBV20-1	TRBJ1-2	SAPVPHSYYGYT
12	TRBV29-1	TRBJ2-2	SVRGRVVTGELF
10	TRBV20-1	TRBJ2-7	SAPRPTYEQY
15	TRBV13	TRBJ2-5	ASSLIWTSGTKETQY
15	TRBV24-1	TRBJ2-3	ATSDFDRPDGADTQY
12	TRBV6-1	TRBJ2-5	ASMVSDLQETQY
13	TRBV18	TRBJ2-1	ASSPPGSGANEQF
12	TRBV24-1	TRBJ2-1	ATSDSTSYNEQF
13	TRBV14	TRBJ2-7	ASSQGTGRGYEQY
14	TRBV2	TRBJ2-3	ASNPTRTSGTDTQY
12	TRBV5-8	TRBJ2-7	ASKPWGRDNEQY
14	TRBV28	TRBJ2-2	ASSFSARTDTGELF
12	TRBV19	TRBJ1-2	ASSRDRADYGYT
14	TRBV6-4	TRBJ2-1	ASSDSIAGGHNEQF
13	TRBV29-1	TRBJ2-1	SVEKGLLTRDEQF
13	TRBV18	TRBJ1-2	ASSPQTGVIVGYT
14	TRBV6-2/TRBV6-3	TRBJ2-1	ASSTPPGLVFNEQF
14	TRBV28	TRBJ2-2	ASSTRTGGFTGELF
13	TRBV7-9	TRBJ1-3	ASSLGANYGNTIY
15	TRBV5-1	TRBJ2-5	ASSSTGASGSGETQY
13	TRBV15	TRBJ2-7	ATSRVGGVPYEQY
14	TRBV28	TRBJ1-2	ASSWKAEGTGGGYT
12	TRBV6-1	TRBJ1-5	ASSSPLYNQPQH
12	TRBV3-1	TRBJ2-5	ASSQDMWGETQY
14	TRBV28	TRBJ2-5	ASSSPGLADQETQY
12	TRBV12-3/TRBV12-4	TRBJ1-2	ASSGTRYAGSYT
13	TRBV5-1	TRBJ1-5	ASSLGQNSNQPQH
16	TRBV28	TRBJ2-1	ASSFGTETGEWDNEQF
14	TRBV28	TRBJ2-1	ASSLSPSGRVNEQF
15	TRBV28	TRBJ1-2	ASSLSRTGSSLEGYT
14	TRBV29-1	TRBJ1-2	SVEAFRRGAYYGYT
12	TRBV5-1	TRBJ1-4	ASSFRGPFEKLF
14	TRBV19	TRBJ1-5	ASSTTPANRNQPQH
14	TRBV5-1	TRBJ1-1	ASSSGTVSQNTEAF